The clone carrying this TCR beta chain was counted a few times. Antigen unknown. This sample was taken from a study of early T cells in non-severe SARS-CoV-2 infection. The wider study: Bulk RNA from unsorted whole blood was sequenced; chains were unpaired.

Study-wide findings and caveats: Using VDJdb, the matching emphasized anti-spike CD8 responses while missing private and CD4 specificities.

Unique molecular identifiers were added to individual cDNA molecules. One entry per CDR3 protein, called by TCRdb with MiXCR from the 5' RACE reads. The data show tens of thousands of distinct CDR3 sequences, approximately 10% seen once. From germline, CDR1 is SEHNR and CDR2 FQNEAQ (reference sequence). With V trimmed by 4 bases and J by 7 bases, 7 bases remained unmatched. CDR3 size: 13 residues. The sample taken for sequencing was whole blood. The chain uses TRBV7-9 and TRBJ2-7; 7 bases fit TRBD1. This TCR came from an adult who was a healthcare worker with PCR-confirmed SARS-CoV-2 infection or an uninfected control (not recorded which). The CDR3 DNA reads as TGTGCCAGCAGCTCCAACACAGGGGATGAGCAGTACTTC. Its translation: CASSSNTGDEQYF.